The sequence of this TCR beta chain was determined in a study of shared clonotypes between healthy human individuals. Regarding the study as a whole: A few donors had 4% to 6.5% of their naive CD4 clonotypes in common.

A remark on this clone: The target antigen is unknown.

The CDR3 runs 13 residues. CDR1 and CDR2 (germline): MNHNS, SASEGT. V shed 2 bases and J shed 4 bases, with 8 bases lying between them. Some clones are missing from TCRdb's copy, which holds only in-frame ones; the method was immunoSEQ multiplex PCR. The table includes 2 million to 2.5 million clones, 90% to 97% detected once. This receptor was taken from a man aged 18 to 29 in good health. The sequenced material came from naive CD4+ T cells sorted from blood. Described subset: CD45RA+ positively selected. The V call is TRBV6-1, the J call TRBJ2-5; possible D gene TRBD1, 5 bases. DNA of the CDR3: TGTGCCAGCAGTGAAAGGGGTGGAGAGACCCAGTACTTC. As protein: CASSERGGETQYF.